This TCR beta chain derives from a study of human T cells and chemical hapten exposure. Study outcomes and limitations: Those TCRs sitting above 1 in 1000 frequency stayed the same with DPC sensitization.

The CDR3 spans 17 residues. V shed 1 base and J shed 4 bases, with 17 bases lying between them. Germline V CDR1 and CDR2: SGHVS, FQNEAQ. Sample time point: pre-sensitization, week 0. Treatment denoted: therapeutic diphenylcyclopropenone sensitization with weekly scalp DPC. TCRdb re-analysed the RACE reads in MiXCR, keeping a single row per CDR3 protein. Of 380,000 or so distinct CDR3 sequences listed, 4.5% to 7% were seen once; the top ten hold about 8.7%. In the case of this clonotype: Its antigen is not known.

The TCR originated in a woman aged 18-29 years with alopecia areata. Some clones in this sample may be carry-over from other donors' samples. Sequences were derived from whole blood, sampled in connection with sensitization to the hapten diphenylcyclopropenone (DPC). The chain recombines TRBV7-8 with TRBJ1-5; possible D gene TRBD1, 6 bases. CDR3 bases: TGTGCCAGCAGCTTAGTGCTCGCAGGGGCTCCGAATCAGCCCCAGCATTTT. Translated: CASSLVLAGAPNQPQHF.